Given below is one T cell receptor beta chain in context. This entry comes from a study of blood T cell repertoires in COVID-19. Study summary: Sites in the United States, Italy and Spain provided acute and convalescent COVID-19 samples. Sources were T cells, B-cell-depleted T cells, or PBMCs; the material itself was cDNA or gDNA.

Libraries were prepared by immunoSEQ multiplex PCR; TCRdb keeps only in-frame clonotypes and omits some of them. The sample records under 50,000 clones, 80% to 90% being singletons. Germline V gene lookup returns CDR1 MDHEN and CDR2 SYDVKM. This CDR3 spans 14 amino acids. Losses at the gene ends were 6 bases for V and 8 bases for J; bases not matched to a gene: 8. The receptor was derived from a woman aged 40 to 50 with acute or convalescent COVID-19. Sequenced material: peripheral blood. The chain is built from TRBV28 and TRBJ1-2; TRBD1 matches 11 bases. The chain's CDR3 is CASRRTGGIGGYTF. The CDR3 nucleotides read TGTGCCAGCAGGCGGACAGGGGGCATTGGCGGCTACACCTTC.